This T cell receptor beta chain was documented in a study of cytomegalovirus exposure and HLA in healthy donors. Study as a whole: Within the Caucasian-associated ancestry cluster were roughly 81% of the approximately 370 genotyped donors.

This PCR relied on a set of 60 Vbeta primers and 13 Jbeta primers. The protocol was immunoSEQ multiplex PCR, while the TCRdb copy is restricted to in-frame clones and leaves out a portion. The table lists about 160,000 clones, roughly 80% of them singletons, with around 4% in the top ten. The length of the CDR3 is 17 residues. The germline V gene encodes CDR1 SGHNT and CDR2 YYREEE (reference sequence). Trimming cost V 4 bases and J 9 bases; bases outside gene matches: 13. The sample comprised PBMCs. This receptor was taken from a man aged 40-49 years in good health and CMV-seronegative. The chain has TRBV5-4 and TRBJ1-6; TRBD1 agrees at 10 bases. The CDR3: CASSLGPGQGRSSPLHF. DNA of the CDR3: TGTGCCAGCAGCCTCGGCCCGGGACAGGGGAGAAGTTCACCCCTCCACTTT.